A single sample gave rise to the 22 T cell receptor beta chains below, sequenced in a study of post-analysis software for immune sequencing data. Antigen specificity for these receptors is unknown. Unique molecular identifiers were built into the TCR beta cDNA libraries. TCRdb analysed the PCR reads with MiXCR anew, one entry per CDR3 protein. The sample includes hundreds of thousands of distinct CDR3 sequences, 55% to 60% of them seen just once. Study-wide results and limits: There were a few TRBV segments more frequent in patients than controls, and TRBV5-6, TRBV5-1 and TRBV20-1 were among them.

The specimen was blood. These receptors came from a girl aged 2-10 years with multiple sclerosis.

This clonotype was counted a few times. The chain carries TRBV5-1 and TRBJ2-3; D uncertain. V was cut by 3 bases and J by 10 bases, with 9 bases left in between. The germline V gene has CDR1 SGHRS and CDR2 YFSETQ. This CDR3 comprises 11 residues. The CDR3 DNA reads as TGCGCCAGCAGCTCAACCGTAGCGCAGTATTTT. Encoded protein: CASSSTVAQYF.

This clonotype was observed a few times. The rearrangement uses TRBV6-2 or TRBV6-3 and TRBJ2-4; D might be TRBD2 (7 bases). V lost 6 bases and J lost 3, with 15 bases in between. This CDR3 has 15 amino acids. Germline CDR1 reads MNHEY; CDR2 reads SVGEGT. Here the CDR3 DNA reads TGTGCCAGCAGGCACGGGGGGCTTGACAAAAACATTCAGTACTTC. It specifies CASRHGGLDKNIQYF.

The CDR3 DNA sequence: TGCGCCAGCAGCTTGGGACCACAACCTTCTGAGCAGTTCTTC. Its protein product is CASSLGPQPSEQFF. The chain carries TRBV5-1 and TRBJ2-1, with D unclear. The CDR3 covers 14 residues. The germline V gene encodes CDR1 SGHRS and CDR2 YFSETQ. V lost 0 bases and J lost 9, with 13 bases in between. The whole variable domain, remainder taken from reference TRBV5-1 and TRBJ2-1, is KAGVTQTPRYLIKTRGQQVTLSCSPISGHRSVSWYQQTPGQGLQFLFEYFSETQRNKGNFPGRFSGRQFSNSRSEMNVSTLELGDSALYLCASSLGPQPSEQFFGPGTRLTVL.

The J gene is TRBJ2-3, the V gene TRBV4-3, with a tentative D call TRBD2 (6 bases). V was pared by 0 bases and J by 2 bases, with 12 bases between. Germline V gene lookup returns CDR1 LGHNA and CDR2 YSLEER. CDR3 length equals 16 residues. The CDR3 loop is CASSQDFGGLTDTQYF. In DNA form, the CDR3 reads TGCGCCAGCAGCCAAGACTTCGGGGGACTCACAGATACGCAGTATTTT.

The chain recombines TRBV5-1 with TRBJ2-7; TRBD2 aligns across 8 bases. Germline CDR1 and CDR2: SGHRS and YFSETQ. The CDR3 has 16 amino acids. Losses at the gene ends were 4 bases for V and 0 bases for J; bases not matched to a gene: 9. CDR3 amino acids: CASSQRLASSSYEQYF. CDR3 nucleotide sequence: TGCGCCAGCAGCCAACGACTAGCGTCGAGCTCCTACGAGCAGTACTTC.

The rearrangement uses TRBV11-2 and TRBJ1-2; D gene unclear. The CDR3 sequence is 14 residues long. The V and J ends lost 0 bases and 5 bases respectively, with 10 bases between them. Germline-derived CDR1 and CDR2 are SGHAT and FQNNGV. CDR3 loop: CASSLDNPAYGYTF. In nucleotides, the CDR3 is TGTGCCAGCAGCTTAGATAATCCAGCGTATGGCTACACCTTC. Full variable domain (outside the CDR3, taken from reference TRBV11-2 and TRBJ1-2): EAGVAQSPRYKIIEKRQSVAFWCNPISGHATLYWYQQILGQGPKLLIQFQNNGVVDDSQLPKDRFSAERLKGVDSTLKIQPAKLEDSAVYLCASSLDNPAYGYTFGSGTRLTVV.

The chain is built from TRBV3-1 and TRBJ2-7; D unresolved. V lost 0 bases to trimming and J lost 3 bases, with 12 bases between them. The CDR3 sequence is 15 residues long. The germline gives CDR1 LGHDT, CDR2 YNNKEL (reference sequence). CDR3 in DNA: TGTGCCAGCAGCCAAGAAGGTGCACGGAACTACGAGCAGTACTTC. Translation gives CASSQEGARNYEQYF.

This chain connects TRBV24-1 to TRBJ2-1; D tentatively reads TRBD1 or TRBD2 (5 bases each). V was pared by 5 bases and J by 3 bases, with 10 bases between. The CDR3 is 14 amino acids. Per germline, CDR1 KGHDR and CDR2 SFDVKD. CDR3 residues: CATSGRDGYNEQFF. CDR3 in DNA: TGTGCCACCAGTGGTCGGGACGGCTACAATGAGCAGTTCTTC.

The chain has TRBV7-2 and TRBJ1-2; no clear D. The CDR3 loop spans 15 amino acids. V lost 5 bases and J 1 base, leaving 14 bases between the germline ends. CDR1 and CDR2 from the germline V gene are SGHTA and FQGNSA. The CDR3 nucleotides are TGTGCCAGCAGCCCCGTGGCTCACGTTAACTATGGCTACACCTTC. Translated: CASSPVAHVNYGYTF.

The V call is TRBV24-1, the J call TRBJ2-7, with D possibly matching TRBD1 (6 bases). The CDR3 contains 16 residues. Trimming shortened V by 1 base and J by 1 base, and 13 bases separated the two germline ends. CDR1 is KGHDR and CDR2 is SFDVKD in the germline V gene. CDR3 protein: CATSDLRTERSYEQYF. For the CDR3, the DNA is TGTGCCACCAGTGATTTACGGACAGAAAGGTCCTACGAGCAGTACTTC.

The V and J genes are TRBV20-1 and TRBJ2-3, with 7 bases fitting TRBD1. The CDR3 has 14 residues. In germline, CDR1 is DFQATT, CDR2 SNEGSKA (reference sequence). The V segment lost 6 bases and the J segment 1 base; nucleotides outside the gene matches: 7. The CDR3 is CSAPSGQGTDTQYF. The CDR3 DNA follows: TGCAGTGCCCCCTCCGGACAGGGCACAGATACGCAGTATTTT.

The rearrangement uses TRBV28 and TRBJ2-7, with 8 bases identical to TRBD1. This CDR3 has 14 residues. Germline V gives CDR1 MDHEN, CDR2 SYDVKM. The V segment lost 5 bases and the J segment 5 bases; nucleotides outside the gene matches: 8. The CDR3 region has the DNA TGTGCCAGCAGTCACCACCGACAGGGGAACGAGCAGTACTTC. Its protein product is CASSHHRQGNEQYF. The full variable domain, with the rest looked up from reference TRBV28 and TRBJ2-7, is DVKVTQSSRYLVKRTGEKVFLECVQDMDHENMFWYRQDPGLGLRLIYFSYDVKMKEKGDIPEGYSVSREKKERFSLILESASTNQTSMYLCASSHHRQGNEQYFGPGTRLTVT.

Many counts were recorded for this clonotype. The CDR3 DNA reads as TGCAGTGCTAGACAGGGGGACTATGGCTACACCTTC. As protein: CSARQGDYGYTF. V and J are TRBV20-1 and TRBJ1-2; TRBD1 matches at 7 bases. The CDR3 is made up of 12 amino acids. J gave up 3 bases and V 2 bases, and 0 bases lay outside the gene matches. Germline values: CDR1 DFQATT, CDR2 SNEGSKA (reference sequence).

This clonotype was recorded a few times. This chain links TRBV5-1 with TRBJ2-3; D not resolved. V dropped 0 bases and J dropped 6 bases, with 17 bases sitting between them. This CDR3 has 16 amino acids. The V gene's germline CDR1 is SGHRS and CDR2 YFSETQ. The CDR3 sequence is CASSLGPSKEGDTQYF. As DNA, the CDR3 is TGCGCCAGCAGCTTGGGCCCCTCCAAAGAAGGGGATACGCAGTATTTT.

The CDR3 loop is CASSLNLAGDGEQYF. In DNA, the CDR3 is TGCGCCAGCAGCTTGAATCTAGCGGGGGACGGCGAGCAGTACTTC. The chain combines TRBV5-1 with TRBJ2-7, with 10 bases aligning to TRBD2. Germline loops: CDR1 SGHRS, CDR2 YFSETQ. The CDR3 runs to 15 residues. Trimming cost V 1 base and J 6 bases; bases outside gene matches: 7.

The chain employs TRBV29-1 and TRBJ2-3, with 9 positions matching TRBD1. The trim removed 7 bases at V and 6 bases at J, leaving 5 bases unmatched. The germline V gene encodes CDR1 SQVTM and CDR2 ANQGSEA. The CDR3 runs 12 residues. CDR3 loop: CSAQGAEDTQYF. The DNA for the CDR3 is TGCAGCGCACAGGGGGCGGAGGATACGCAGTATTTT.

The genes are TRBV6-2 or TRBV6-3 and TRBJ2-7; D not certain. V lost 2 bases, J lost 4 bases, and 15 bases lay in between. Germline V gene data show CDR1 as MNHEY and CDR2 as SVGEGT. This CDR3 has 15 residues. CDR3 sequence: CASSYGGERSYEQYF. Written as DNA, the CDR3 is TGTGCCAGCAGTTACGGCGGTGAACGCTCTTACGAGCAGTACTTC.

This clonotype occurred once. The chain uses TRBV18 and TRBJ2-1, with a possible D match to TRBD1 (6 bases). Germline V gene lookup returns CDR1 KGHSH and CDR2 LQKENI. The CDR3 length is 13 residues. V was cut by 4 bases and J by 9 bases, with 13 bases left in between. The chain's CDR3 is CASSLTQGTEQFF. CDR3 in DNA: TGTGCCAGCTCACTCACACAGGGTACTGAGCAGTTCTTC.

V is TRBV5-1 and J is TRBJ2-7, with 10 bases lining up with TRBD2. CDR3 size: 17 residues. Trimming removed 2 bases from V and 0 bases from J; junction bases left unmatched: 8. Germline V CDR1 and CDR2: SGHRS, YFSETQ. CDR3 sequence: CASSFQASGSDSYEQYF. CDR3 DNA sequence: TGCGCCAGCAGCTTTCAGGCTAGCGGGAGTGACTCCTACGAGCAGTACTTC.

This clonotype was detected a few times. The chain uses TRBV20-1 and TRBJ2-1, with 9 nucleotides matching TRBD2. V lost 3 bases, J lost 0 bases, and 9 bases stayed unmatched. The V gene's germline CDR1 is DFQATT and CDR2 SNEGSKA (reference sequence). This CDR3 is 17 amino acids long. This CDR3 reads CSASSSGISRSYNEQFF. DNA for the CDR3: TGCAGTGCTAGTTCTAGCGGGATAAGCCGCTCCTACAATGAGCAGTTCTTC.

The chain is built from TRBV21-1 and TRBJ1-6; the D call in the table, TRBD1, was not verified against the DNA. TRBV21-1 is annotated as a pseudogene. This CDR3 comprises 19 residues. The CDR3 DNA follows: TGTGCCAGCAGCATCCCAGGGGGCGCATGTCACATACTCCCTTCACCCCTCCACTTT. It specifies CASSIPGGACHILPSPLHF.

This chain links TRBV7-9 with TRBJ2-4; D is unresolved. The germline V and J ends were trimmed by 1 base and 7 bases, with 14 bases remaining between them. CDR1 is SEHNR, CDR2 FQNEAQ, per germline (reference sequence). There are 15 residues in the CDR3. DNA for the CDR3: TGTGCCAGCAGCTTAGTCTCCGAGTGGTCGAACATTCAGTACTTC. Translating it yields CASSLVSEWSNIQYF.